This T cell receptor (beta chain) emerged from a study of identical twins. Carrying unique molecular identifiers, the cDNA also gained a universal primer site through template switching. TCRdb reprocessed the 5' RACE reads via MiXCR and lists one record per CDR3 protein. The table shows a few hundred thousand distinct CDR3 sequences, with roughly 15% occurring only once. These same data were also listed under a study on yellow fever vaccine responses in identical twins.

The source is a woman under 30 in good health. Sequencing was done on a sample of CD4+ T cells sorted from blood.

This CDR3 reads CSATPGLAGGSSTDTQYF. Here the CDR3 DNA reads TGCAGTGCTACTCCGGGACTAGCGGGAGGGAGTTCCACAGATACGCAGTATTTT. The chain uses TRBV20-1 and TRBJ2-3, with TRBD2 matching 16 bases. The CDR3 covers 18 residues. The ends lost 4 bases at V and 2 bases at J; junction bases unmatched: 9. The germline gives CDR1 DFQATT, CDR2 SNEGSKA (reference sequence).